One and the same sample provided the 25 T cell receptor beta chains below, sequenced in a study of vaccination and CD4 T cells after COVID-19. Treatment of the sample: 10-day PBMC culture with coronavirus spike peptide pools or control peptides (ViraFEST assay). No cognate antigen is known for these TCRs. The Oncomine TCR Beta short-read assay was what sequenced the DNA obtained from cultured CD4+ T cells. From the PCR reads, TCRdb called clonotypes with MiXCR, one entry per CDR3 protein. The data show around 21,000 distinct CDR3 sequences, approximately 60% seen once. Specimen: CD4+ T cells from blood, cultured in vitro. These receptors were taken from a human donor who had recovered from COVID-19.

This chain joins TRBV12-3 or TRBV12-4 and TRBJ1-1; maybe TRBD1 (6 bases). CDR3 length: 13 amino acids. V was shortened by 6 bases and J by 4 bases, with 12 bases between the two germline ends. The CDR3 here is CASSPGGATEAFF. CDR3 sequence (DNA): TGTGCCAGCAGCCCCGGGGGGGCCACTGAAGCTTTCTTT.

This clonotype was detected a few times. J is TRBJ1-1 and V is TRBV5-1; perhaps TRBD1 as D (5 bases). The CDR3 is made up of 15 amino acids. V was pared by 6 bases and J by 2 bases, with 17 bases between. The germline CDR1 and CDR2 sequences are SGHRS and YFSETQ. CDR3: CASTTTGDINTEAFF. The CDR3 DNA sequence: TGCGCCAGCACCACCACAGGAGACATAAACACTGAAGCTTTCTTT.

The J gene is TRBJ1-5, the V gene TRBV27; 8 bases fit TRBD1. The CDR3 covers 14 residues. Germline CDR1 and CDR2: MNHEY and SMNVEV (reference sequence). V was clipped by 4 bases and J by 2 bases; unmatched bases: 1. The CDR3 protein is CASSSTGGNQPQHF. DNA of the CDR3: TGTGCCAGCAGTTCGACAGGGGGCAATCAGCCCCAGCATTTT.

The chain recombines TRBV6-1 with TRBJ2-3; tentatively, D is TRBD1 (6 bases). Trimming stripped 0 bases from V and 9 bases from J, with 16 bases between. Germline CDR1 is MNHNS and CDR2 is SASEGT. The CDR3 consists of 15 residues. The CDR3 region is CASSEARGTGPTQYF. CDR3 DNA sequence: TGTGCCAGCAGTGAAGCTAGGGGCACAGGGCCGACGCAGTATTTT.

The CDR3 loop is CASSGGEGGRPQHF. The CDR3 DNA is TGTGCCAGCAGTGGAGGGGAGGGCGGGCGGCCCCAGCATTTT. The chain combines TRBV6-1 with TRBJ1-5; D possibly corresponds to TRBD1 (5 bases). V lost 4 bases to trimming and J lost 9 bases, with 16 bases between them. The CDR3 has 14 amino acids. CDR1 is MNHNS, CDR2 SASEGT, per germline.

V gene TRBV7-9 combines with J gene TRBJ2-2; D unresolved. The germline V and J ends were trimmed by 1 base and 5 bases, with 11 bases remaining between them. CDR1 and CDR2 (germline): SEHNR, FQNEAQ (reference sequence). The CDR3 covers 15 residues. The CDR3 reads CASSLGVVETGELFF. The CDR3 nucleotides read TGTGCCAGCAGCTTAGGGGTAGTAGAAACCGGGGAGCTGTTTTTT.

V and J are TRBV7-2 and TRBJ1-1; 10 bases map to TRBD1. CDR1 is SGHTA, CDR2 FQGNSA, per germline. With V trimmed by 5 bases and J by 1 base, 4 bases remained unmatched. This CDR3 contains 15 residues. CDR3 coding DNA: TGTGCCAGCAGCCAACGACAGGGGGCGAACACTGAAGCTTTCTTT. It is translated as CASSQRQGANTEAFF.

V and J are TRBV6-1 and TRBJ2-2; D might be TRBD1 or TRBD2, each matching 5 bases. The germline V and J ends were trimmed by 7 bases and 8 bases, with 20 bases remaining between them. Germline V gene sequence: CDR1 MNHNS, CDR2 SASEGT. This CDR3 region has 15 residues. Written as DNA, the CDR3 is TGTGCCAGCAAAATTACGTCCGGGGACCGGGGGGAGCTGTTTTTT. Translated: CASKITSGDRGELFF.

This clonotype has a handful of counts. The V call is TRBV12-3 or TRBV12-4, the J call TRBJ1-6, with D unclear. The V and J ends lost 6 bases and 2 bases respectively, with 8 bases between them. The CDR3 extends over 14 amino acids. CDR3 in amino acids: CASSEGAYNSPLHF. In nucleotides, the CDR3 is TGTGCCAGCAGCGAGGGTGCCTATAATTCACCCCTCCACTTT.

CDR3 bases: TGTGCCAGCAGCCGCACAGGACAGGGGGAAGTGAACACTGAAGCTTTCTTT. It translates to CASSRTGQGEVNTEAFF. V usage is TRBV11-1 and J usage is TRBJ1-1; the match to TRBD1 covers 10 bases. The V gene end was trimmed by 5 bases and the J gene end by 0 bases; junction bases not matched to a gene: 9. The length of the CDR3 is 17 residues. Germline-derived CDR1 and CDR2 are SGHAT and FQDESV (reference sequence).

The chain has TRBV12-3 or TRBV12-4 and TRBJ1-5; D ambiguous. The V gene lost 5 bases and the J gene lost 0 bases, with 11 bases spanning the gap. CDR3 size: 15 residues. CDR3 sequence: CASSPTGTSNQPQHF. The DNA of the CDR3 is TGTGCCAGCAGTCCCACGGGCACTAGCAATCAGCCCCAGCATTTT.

V gene TRBV7-3 combines with J gene TRBJ2-2, with D unresolved. Germline-derived CDR1 and CDR2 are SGHTA and FQGTGA. This CDR3 has 14 residues. Trimming took 5 bases from V and 0 from J, leaving 7 bases between them. In nucleotides, the CDR3 is TGTGCCAGCAGCGCCTTGTCGAACACCGGGGAGCTGTTTTTT. Protein product: CASSALSNTGELFF.

This clonotype was counted a few times. The V and J genes are TRBV11-2 and TRBJ2-5, with 10 bases matching TRBD2. V trimming: 5 bases; J trimming: 6 bases; junction bases outside the gene matches: 6. CDR1 is SGHAT, CDR2 FQNNGV, per germline. The CDR3 runs to 14 residues. The CDR3 loop reads CASSPGTSVQTQYF. In DNA, the CDR3 is TGTGCCAGCAGCCCCGGGACTAGCGTTCAGACCCAGTACTTC.

V is TRBV27 and J is TRBJ2-5; TRBD1 is a possible D gene (8 bases). Germline V gene sequence: CDR1 MNHEY, CDR2 SMNVEV (reference sequence). CDR3 length: 16 residues. Between the trimmed V and J ends, which lost 5 bases and 6 bases, there was a span of 22 bases. Here the CDR3 DNA reads TGTGCCAGCAGTGCAAAACAGGGGGGGTTGGGAAAGACCCAGTACTTC. Its protein is CASSAKQGGLGKTQYF.

The chain links TRBV10-3 to TRBJ1-2, with D uncertain. The CDR3 has 15 residues. The germline V and J ends were trimmed by 4 bases and 4 bases, with 16 bases remaining between them. From germline, CDR1 is ENHRY and CDR2 SYGVKD. The CDR3 coding sequence is TGTGCCATCAGTGTCAAGGTTCCTTCACCCTATGGCTACACCTTC. Amino acid sequence: CAISVKVPSPYGYTF.

CDR3 DNA: TGTGCCAGCAGTTTGGGGAGAGCTGGAAACACCATATATTTT. As protein: CASSLGRAGNTIYF. The chain carries TRBV28 and TRBJ1-3; D not resolved. V lost 3 bases, J lost 2 bases, and 8 bases lay in between. The germline V gene has CDR1 MDHEN and CDR2 SYDVKM. This CDR3 has 14 amino acids.

A single count supports this clonotype. The rearrangement links TRBV6-1 to TRBJ2-7; TRBD1 agrees at 8 bases. The germline V gene has CDR1 MNHNS and CDR2 SASEGT. The V gene end was trimmed by 9 bases and the J gene end by 0 bases; junction bases not matched to a gene: 7. The CDR3 spans 14 residues. The CDR3 spells CASKPRGPSYEQYF. CDR3 bases: TGTGCCAGTAAGCCCAGGGGGCCCTCCTACGAGCAGTACTTC.

The V and J genes are TRBV27 and TRBJ1-1; 8 bases fit TRBD1. Germline V CDR1 and CDR2: MNHEY, SMNVEV (reference sequence). The CDR3 length is 14 residues. The V segment lost 3 bases and the J segment 4 bases; nucleotides outside the gene matches: 4. The CDR3 spells CASSFTGGITEAFF. The CDR3 DNA is TGTGCCAGCAGTTTTACAGGGGGGATCACTGAAGCTTTCTTT.

This chain connects TRBV19 to TRBJ2-5, with D perhaps TRBD1 (5 bases). Trimming removed 7 bases at V and 1 base at J, with 13 bases between. CDR1 is LNHDA, CDR2 SQIVND, per germline (reference sequence). This CDR3 is 14 amino acids long. The CDR3 is CASTPTELQETQYF. The CDR3 DNA follows: TGTGCCAGTACCCCGACAGAACTCCAAGAGACCCAGTACTTC.

The chain has TRBV10-3 and TRBJ2-1, with 15 bases identical to TRBD2. Germline V CDR1 and CDR2: ENHRY, SYGVKD. The CDR3 consists of 19 residues. The V gene end was trimmed by 4 bases and the J gene end by 0 bases; junction bases not matched to a gene: 7. The CDR3 DNA follows: TGTGCCATCAGTGGGGGACTAGCGGGGGGCCCCCGCTCCTACAATGAGCAGTTCTTC. This translates into CAISGGLAGGPRSYNEQFF.

V is TRBV28 and J is TRBJ2-1; D tentatively reads TRBD1 or TRBD2 (6 bases each). Trimming stripped 5 bases from V and 6 bases from J, with 11 bases between. The CDR3 has 13 residues. Per the germline V gene, CDR1 is MDHEN and CDR2 is SYDVKM. The CDR3 region is CASSEGGINEQFF. CDR3 bases: TGTGCCAGCAGTGAGGGGGGAATCAATGAGCAGTTCTTC.

The rearrangement links TRBV10-2 to TRBJ2-2; possibly TRBD2 for D (6 bases). From germline, CDR1 is WSHSY and CDR2 SAAADI. The CDR3 sequence is 15 residues long. Trimming shortened V by 9 bases and J by 2 bases, and 16 bases separated the two germline ends. The CDR3 coding sequence is TGCGCCAGTCGGTATGCGGGATATAACACCGGGGAGCTGTTTTTT. This encodes CASRYAGYNTGELFF.

In its sample, this clonotype was seen once. The chain links TRBV4-1 to TRBJ2-5; 11 nucleotides align to TRBD2. The germline CDR1 and CDR2 sequences are MGHRA and YSYEKL. There are 17 residues in the CDR3. V trimming: 5 bases; J trimming: 4 bases; junction bases outside the gene matches: 12. CDR3 sequence: CASSSPSGRRSGETQYF. In DNA form, the CDR3 reads TGCGCCAGCAGCTCCCCTAGCGGGAGGAGATCCGGAGAGACCCAGTACTTC.

The rearrangement uses TRBV7-2 and TRBJ2-7, with 8 bases matching TRBD1. The CDR3 is 13 amino acids. Germline assignment: CDR1 SGHTA and CDR2 FQGNSA. The ends lost 7 bases at V and 3 bases at J; junction bases unmatched: 5. Here the CDR3 DNA reads TGTGCCAGCAACCCGGGACAGGACTACGAGCAGTACTTC. The encoded protein is CASNPGQDYEQYF.

This clonotype was observed a few times. The gene calls are TRBV12-3 or TRBV12-4 and TRBJ1-2; no firm D call. V lost 1 base and J lost 8, with 17 bases in between. This CDR3 region has 15 residues. CDR3 sequence: CASSLGFRGMRGYTF. As DNA, the CDR3 is TGTGCCAGCAGTTTAGGGTTCCGGGGAATGAGGGGCTACACCTTC.